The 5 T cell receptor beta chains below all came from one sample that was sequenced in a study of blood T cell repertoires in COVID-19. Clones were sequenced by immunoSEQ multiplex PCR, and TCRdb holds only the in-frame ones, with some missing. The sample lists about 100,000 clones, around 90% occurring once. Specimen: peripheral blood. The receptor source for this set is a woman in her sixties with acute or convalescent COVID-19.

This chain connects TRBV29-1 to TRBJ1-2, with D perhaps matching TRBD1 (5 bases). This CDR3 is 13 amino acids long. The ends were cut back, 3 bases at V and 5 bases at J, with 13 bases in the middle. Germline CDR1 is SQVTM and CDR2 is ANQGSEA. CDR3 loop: CSVEGGGAYGYTF. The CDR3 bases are TGCAGCGTTGAGGGGGGAGGGGCGTATGGCTACACCTTC.

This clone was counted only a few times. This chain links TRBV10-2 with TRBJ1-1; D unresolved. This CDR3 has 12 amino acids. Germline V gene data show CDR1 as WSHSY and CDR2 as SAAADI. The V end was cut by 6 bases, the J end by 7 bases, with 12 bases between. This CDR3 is CASRSPGGEAFF. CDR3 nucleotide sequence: TGCGCCAGCAGGTCCCCCGGAGGTGAAGCTTTCTTT.

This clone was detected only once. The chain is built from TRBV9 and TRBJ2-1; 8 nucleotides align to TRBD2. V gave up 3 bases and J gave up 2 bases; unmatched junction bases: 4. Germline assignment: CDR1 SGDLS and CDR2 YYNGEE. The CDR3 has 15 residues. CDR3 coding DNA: TGTGCCAGCAGCGATAGCGGGACCCCCTACAATGAGCAGTTCTTC. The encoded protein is CASSDSGTPYNEQFF. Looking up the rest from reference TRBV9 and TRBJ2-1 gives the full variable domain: DSGVTQTPKHLITATGQRVTLRCSPRSGDLSVYWYQQSLDQGLQFLIQYYNGEERAKGNILERFSAQQFPDLHSELNLSSLELGDSALYFCASSDSGTPYNEQFFGPGTRLTVL.

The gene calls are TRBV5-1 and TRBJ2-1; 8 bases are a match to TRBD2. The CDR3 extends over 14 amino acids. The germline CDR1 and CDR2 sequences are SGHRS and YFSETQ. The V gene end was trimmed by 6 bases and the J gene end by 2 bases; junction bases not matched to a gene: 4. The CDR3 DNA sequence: TGCGCCAGCACCCGGGAGGGGGCCTACAATGAGCAGTTCTTC. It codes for CASTREGAYNEQFF.

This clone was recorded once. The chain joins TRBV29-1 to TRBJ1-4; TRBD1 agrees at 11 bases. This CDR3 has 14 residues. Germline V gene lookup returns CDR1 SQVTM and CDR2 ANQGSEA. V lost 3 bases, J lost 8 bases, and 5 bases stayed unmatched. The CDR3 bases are TGCAGCGTTGATGGCGGGACAGGGGGGGAAAAACTGTTTTTT. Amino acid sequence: CSVDGGTGGEKLFF.